This T cell receptor beta chain was identified in a study of somatic mutations in cytotoxic T cells in rheumatoid arthritis. With respect to this clone: The antigen is not known.

Assay: immunoSEQ multiplex PCR; the TCRdb copy retains only in-frame clones and omits some. The sample includes over 15,000 clones, about three quarters of them seen just once. Isolation of CD4+ and CD8+ cells used positive magnetic bead selection, with purity checked by flow cytometry. Whole-study results and caveats: The slightly lower representation of TRBV07 among rheumatoid arthritis patients did not undergo correction for multiple comparisons. Per patient, the largest CD8+ clone was found to exceed 20% of CD8+ cells in about an eighth of the roughly 60 cases.

CDR1 is SGHTS, CDR2 YDEGEE, per germline. Trimming took 2 bases from V and 5 from J, leaving 20 bases between them. CDR3 size: 17 residues. This TCR derives from an adult with rheumatoid arthritis. The sequenced sample consisted of CD8+ T cells sorted from blood. The rearrangement links TRBV5-8 to TRBJ1-5, with D unclear. The DNA of the CDR3 is TGTGCCAGCAGCTTCAGTCTTCAGGAGACTCCCTATCAGCCCCAGCATTTT. This codes for CASSFSLQETPYQPQHF.